Shown below are 21 T cell receptor beta chains from a single sample sequenced in a study of shared clonotypes between healthy human individuals. Method: immunoSEQ multiplex PCR; TCRdb's copy keeps in-frame clones and lacks some. The sample carries about 2.4 million clones, around nine tenths recorded once. Sequenced input: naive CD4+ T cells sorted from blood. Subset meaning: CD45RA+ positively selected. These receptors all come from a man aged 18 to 35 in good health.

The chain's CDR3 is CASSRGTGGNSGELFF. CDR3 bases: TGTGCCAGCAGCAGAGGGACAGGGGGTAATTCCGGGGAGCTGTTTTTT. The chain links TRBV5-4 to TRBJ2-2; 11 bases are a match to TRBD1. V lost 4 bases and J lost 6; bases outside the gene matches: 8. The CDR3 extends over 16 amino acids. CDR1 is SGHNT, CDR2 YYREEE, per germline (reference sequence).

This rearrangement joins TRBV7-6 to TRBJ2-7, with D possibly being TRBD2 (5 bases). V lost 4 bases to trimming and J lost 2 bases, with 9 bases between them. Germline V gene lookup returns CDR1 SGHVS and CDR2 FNYEAQ. CDR3 size: 13 residues. The CDR3 region has the DNA TGTGCCAGCAGCTCAGGACTTACCTACGAGCAGTACTTC. Its translation: CASSSGLTYEQYF.

The chain uses TRBV11-2 and TRBJ2-5, with 7 nucleotides matching TRBD1. Per germline, CDR1 SGHAT and CDR2 FQNNGV. V shed 3 bases and J 2 bases; nucleotides not matched to a gene: 12. CDR3 length: 17 amino acids. CDR3 loop: CASSFRGGGLPQETQYF. The CDR3, as DNA: TGTGCCAGCAGCTTTCGAGGGGGCGGGTTGCCTCAAGAGACCCAGTACTTC. The variable domain in full, with the rest retrieved from reference TRBV11-2 and TRBJ2-5, is EAGVAQSPRYKIIEKRQSVAFWCNPISGHATLYWYQQILGQGPKLLIQFQNNGVVDDSQLPKDRFSAERLKGVDSTLKIQPAKLEDSAVYLCASSFRGGGLPQETQYFGPGTRLLVL.

V is TRBV5-1 and J is TRBJ1-6; tentatively, D is TRBD1 (6 bases). The CDR3 is 16 residues long. CDR1 and CDR2 (germline): SGHRS, YFSETQ. Trimming pared 1 base from V and 7 bases from J, leaving 15 bases between. CDR3 residues: CASSLFSGVTNSPLHF. In DNA form, the CDR3 reads TGCGCCAGCAGCTTGTTTTCAGGGGTAACAAATTCACCCCTCCACTTT.

The DNA of the CDR3 is TGCGCCAGCAGCTTCACGAGGGCTTTCCCTGGACTTCTAAACTCTGGGGCCAACGTCCTGACTTTC. Protein product: CASSFTRAFPGLLNSGANVLTF. The gene calls are TRBV5-1 and TRBJ2-6; possibly TRBD2 for D (5 bases). The CDR3 sequence is 22 residues long. CDR1 SGHRS and CDR2 YFSETQ come from the germline V gene. Trimming left V 2 bases short and J 0 bases short, with 27 bases between.

The rearrangement links TRBV10-3 to TRBJ1-5; 7 nucleotides match TRBD1. Germline CDR1 and CDR2: ENHRY and SYGVKD. The CDR3 totals 17 residues. Germline trimming cut 3 bases from V and 3 bases from J; bases unmatched to any gene: 11. For the CDR3, the DNA is TGTGCCATCAGTGATCCTACCAGACAGGGCGCCAATCAGCCCCAGCATTTT. Its protein is CAISDPTRQGANQPQHF.

On this clone: The same CDR3 can be traced to other DNA sequences in this sample. This rearrangement joins TRBV5-1 to TRBJ2-1, with 8 bases matching TRBD1. The germline V gene has CDR1 SGHRS and CDR2 YFSETQ. V gave up 0 bases and J gave up 0 bases; unmatched junction bases: 5. The CDR3 runs 17 residues. The CDR3 DNA follows: TGCGCCAGCAGCTTGGCTCGACAGGGGAGCTCCTACAATGAGCAGTTCTTC. Its translation: CASSLARQGSSYNEQFF.

The chain recombines TRBV28 with TRBJ1-1, with 7 bases aligning to TRBD1. Germline lookup yields CDR1 MDHEN and CDR2 SYDVKM. V lost 7 bases to trimming and J lost 5 bases; unmatched junction nucleotides: 13. The CDR3 is 15 amino acids. The CDR3 loop reads CASTPGTALRTEAFF. The CDR3 DNA follows: TGTGCCAGCACCCCTGGGACAGCTCTTCGGACTGAAGCTTTCTTT.

The chain employs TRBV9 and TRBJ2-7, with TRBD2 matching over 14 bases. V gave up 3 bases and J gave up 4 bases; unmatched junction bases: 6. Germline-derived CDR1 and CDR2 are SGDLS and YYNGEE. This CDR3 has 16 residues. The CDR3 nucleotides are TGTGCCAGCAGCGAGGGGACTAGCGGGGGATTGTACGAGCAGTACTTC. This sequence encodes CASSEGTSGGLYEQYF.

This chain connects TRBV4-2 to TRBJ2-7; tentative D call: TRBD2 (6 bases). The CDR3 spans 14 residues. V shed 4 bases and J shed 3 bases, with 13 bases lying between them. From germline, CDR1 is LGHNA and CDR2 YNFKEQ. CDR3 in DNA: TGTGCCAGCAGCCCAGGGAGGCAGGGCTACGAGCAGTACTTC. It translates to CASSPGRQGYEQYF.

V usage is TRBV11-2 and J usage is TRBJ1-1, with D possibly matching TRBD1 (5 bases). In germline, CDR1 is SGHAT, CDR2 FQNNGV. The V end lost 1 base, the J end lost 3 bases, and 9 bases lay between the germline ends. CDR3 length: 14 residues. The CDR3 protein is CASSLVQGYTEAFF. CDR3 bases: TGTGCCAGCAGCTTAGTGCAGGGTTACACTGAAGCTTTCTTT.

This clone was detected only once. The chain combines TRBV7-8 with TRBJ1-4, with D hard to call. V was shortened by 2 bases and J by 0 bases, with 10 bases between the two germline ends. Germline values: CDR1 SGHVS, CDR2 FQNEAQ. This CDR3 is 16 amino acids long. CDR3 in amino acids: CASSLSRSATNEKLFF. The CDR3 DNA sequence: TGTGCCAGCAGCTTATCCCGAAGCGCAACTAATGAAAAACTGTTTTTT.

The chain employs TRBV5-6 and TRBJ2-3; 13 bases line up with TRBD2. Germline CDR1 SGHDT, CDR2 YYEEEE. The junction had 2 bases not matched to a gene; V was cut back by 1 base and J by 0 bases. This CDR3 spans 17 amino acids. CDR3 sequence: CASSLLLAGGSTDTQYF. CDR3 sequence (DNA): TGTGCCAGCAGCTTGTTACTAGCGGGAGGGAGCACAGATACGCAGTATTTT.

The chain is built from TRBV5-4 and TRBJ2-7; D is unclear. CDR1 SGHNT and CDR2 YYREEE come from the germline V gene (reference sequence). The V gene lost 3 bases and the J gene lost 6 bases, with 19 bases spanning the gap. The CDR3 consists of 15 residues. This CDR3 reads CASSSQVDRPSEQYF. In nucleotides, the CDR3 is TGTGCCAGCAGCTCTCAGGTGGACCGACCCTCCGAGCAGTACTTC. The full variable domain, in which reference TRBV5-4 and TRBJ2-7 provide the parts outside the CDR3, is ETGVTQSPTHLIKTRGQQVTLRCSSQSGHNTVSWYQQALGQGPQFIFQYYREEENGRGNFPPRFSGLQFPNYSSELNVNALELDDSALYLCASSSQVDRPSEQYFGPGTRLTVT.

In this sample, this clone turned up once. The chain employs TRBV18 and TRBJ2-5; perhaps D is TRBD1 or TRBD2 (5 bases each). Germline CDR1 and CDR2: KGHSH and LQKENI. V was pared by 3 bases and J by 4 bases, with 12 bases between. This CDR3 has 14 residues. The CDR3 DNA follows: TGTGCCAGCTCACCCGGGACCTTACGAGAGACCCAGTACTTC. Encoded protein: CASSPGTLRETQYF.

V is TRBV6-1 and J is TRBJ1-2, with unresolved D. Trimming removed 6 bases from V and 2 bases from J, with 10 bases in between. The length of the CDR3 is 13 residues. CDR1 is MNHNS, CDR2 SASEGT, per germline. In DNA, the CDR3 is TGTGCCAGCAGACCAACAGCAAACTATGGCTACACCTTC. It encodes CASRPTANYGYTF.

Remarks on this clone: This sample includes further DNA sequences coding for the same CDR3. The J gene is TRBJ2-3, the V gene TRBV6-5; D might be TRBD1 or TRBD2, each matching 5 bases. Trimming pared 0 bases from V and 3 bases from J, leaving 7 bases between. The CDR3 has 14 residues. Germline values: CDR1 MNHEY, CDR2 SVGAGI. The CDR3 DNA is TGTGCCAGCAGTTACTCGAGGGGAACAGATACGCAGTATTTT. The encoded protein is CASSYSRGTDTQYF.

V gene TRBV5-6 combines with J gene TRBJ2-2; D remains unclear. Trimming left V 2 bases short and J 6 bases short, with 5 bases between. CDR3 length: 12 amino acids. Germline CDR1 is SGHDT and CDR2 is YYEEEE. CDR3 sequence (DNA): TGTGCCAGCAGCTTTTGGGCCGGGGAGCTGTTTTTT. Protein sequence: CASSFWAGELFF.

The V call is TRBV6-5, the J call TRBJ1-6; no clear D. The CDR3 has 12 amino acids. Germline assignment: CDR1 MNHEY and CDR2 SVGAGI. V was shortened by 6 bases and J by 7 bases, with 7 bases between the two germline ends. The CDR3: CASRVSNSPLHF. The DNA of the CDR3 is TGTGCCAGCAGAGTATCGAATTCACCCCTCCACTTT.

The V gene is TRBV5-1, the J gene TRBJ1-5, with TRBD1 identical over 8 bases. The CDR3 covers 15 residues. V was pared by 5 bases and J by 2 bases, with 6 bases of the junction left unmatched. Germline CDR1 reads SGHRS; CDR2 reads YFSETQ. The CDR3 loop reads CASRATGDGNQPQHF. The CDR3 DNA is TGCGCCAGCAGGGCGACAGGGGACGGCAATCAGCCCCAGCATTTT.

The CDR3 DNA reads TGTGCCAGCAGCCGGTACCAGGCCGCTTACAATGAGCAGTTCTTC. This codes for CASSRYQAAYNEQFF. The chain combines TRBV11-2 with TRBJ2-1, with D unresolved. The CDR3 runs 15 residues. Between the trimmed V and J ends, which lost 5 bases and 4 bases, there was a span of 15 bases. Germline values: CDR1 SGHAT, CDR2 FQNNGV.